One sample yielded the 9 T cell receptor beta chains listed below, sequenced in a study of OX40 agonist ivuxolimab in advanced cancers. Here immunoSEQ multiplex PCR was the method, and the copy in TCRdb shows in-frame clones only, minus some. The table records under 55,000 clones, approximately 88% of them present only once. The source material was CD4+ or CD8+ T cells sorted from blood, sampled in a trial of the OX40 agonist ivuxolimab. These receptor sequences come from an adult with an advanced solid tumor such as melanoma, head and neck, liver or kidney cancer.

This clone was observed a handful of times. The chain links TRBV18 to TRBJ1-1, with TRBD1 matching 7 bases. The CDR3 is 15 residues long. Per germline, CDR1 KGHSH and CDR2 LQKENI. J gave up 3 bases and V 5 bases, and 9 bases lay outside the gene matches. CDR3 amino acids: CASSSGIGTDTEAFF. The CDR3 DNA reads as TGTGCCAGCTCATCGGGGATAGGGACAGACACTGAAGCTTTCTTT.

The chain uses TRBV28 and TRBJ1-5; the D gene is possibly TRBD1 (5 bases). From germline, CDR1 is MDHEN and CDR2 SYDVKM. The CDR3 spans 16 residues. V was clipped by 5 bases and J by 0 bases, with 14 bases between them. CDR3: CASSRGTGYSNQPQHF. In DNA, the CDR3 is TGTGCCAGCAGTCGCGGGACGGGGTATAGCAATCAGCCCCAGCATTTT.

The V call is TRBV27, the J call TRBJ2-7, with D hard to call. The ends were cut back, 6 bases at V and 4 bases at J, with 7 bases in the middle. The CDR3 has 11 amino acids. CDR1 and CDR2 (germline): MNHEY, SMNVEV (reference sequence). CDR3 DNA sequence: TGTGCCAGCAGGGATGGGTACGAGCAGTACTTC. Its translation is CASRDGYEQYF.

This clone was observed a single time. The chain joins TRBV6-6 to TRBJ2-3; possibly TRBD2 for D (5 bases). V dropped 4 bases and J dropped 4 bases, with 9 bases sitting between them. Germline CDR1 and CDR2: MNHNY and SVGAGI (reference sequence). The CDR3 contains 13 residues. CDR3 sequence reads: CASSSGIADTQYF. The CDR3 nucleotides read TGTGCCAGCAGTTCCGGGATTGCAGATACGCAGTATTTT.

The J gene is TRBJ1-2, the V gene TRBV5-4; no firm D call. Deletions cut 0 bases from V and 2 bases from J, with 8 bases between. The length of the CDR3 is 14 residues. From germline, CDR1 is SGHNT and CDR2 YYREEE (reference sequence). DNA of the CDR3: TGTGCCAGCAGCTTGGACAGAGTAAACTATGGCTACACCTTC. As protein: CASSLDRVNYGYTF.

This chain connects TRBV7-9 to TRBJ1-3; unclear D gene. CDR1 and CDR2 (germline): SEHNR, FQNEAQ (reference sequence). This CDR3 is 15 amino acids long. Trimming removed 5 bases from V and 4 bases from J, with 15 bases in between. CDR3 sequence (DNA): TGTGCCAGCAGCGTCCCGACCGCCCCCGGAAACACCATATATTTT. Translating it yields CASSVPTAPGNTIYF.

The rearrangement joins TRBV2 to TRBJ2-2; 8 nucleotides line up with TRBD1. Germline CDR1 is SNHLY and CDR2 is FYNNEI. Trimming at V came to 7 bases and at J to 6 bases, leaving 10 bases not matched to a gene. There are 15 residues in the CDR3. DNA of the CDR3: TGTGCCAGCACGGAACGACAGGGGATAGCCGGGGAGCTGTTTTTT. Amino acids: CASTERQGIAGELFF.

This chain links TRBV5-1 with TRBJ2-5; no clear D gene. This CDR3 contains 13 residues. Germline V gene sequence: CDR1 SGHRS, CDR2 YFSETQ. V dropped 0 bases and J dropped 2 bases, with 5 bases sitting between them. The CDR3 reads CASSLGDQETQYF. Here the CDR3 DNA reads TGCGCCAGCAGCTTGGGAGATCAAGAGACCCAGTACTTC.

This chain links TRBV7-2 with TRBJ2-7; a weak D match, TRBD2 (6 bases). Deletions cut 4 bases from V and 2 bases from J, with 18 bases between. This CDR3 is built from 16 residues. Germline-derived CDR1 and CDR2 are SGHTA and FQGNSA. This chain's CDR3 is CASSSHRDGGTYEQYF. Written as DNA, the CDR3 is TGTGCCAGCAGCTCCCATCGGGATGGCGGGACCTACGAGCAGTACTTC.